The present entry profiles one TCR beta chain with its context. Its antigen is unknown. This sample is part of a study of cytomegalovirus exposure and HLA in healthy donors. Regarding the study as a whole: A link between a missense DCLRE1C variant and TCR beta V- and J-gene trimming emerged from a later analysis. Another analysis was done later, and it associated 15,000 or so TCR beta sequences with HLA alleles at 0.05 false discovery rate. Clonal expansion, a later analysis showed, was greater in HLA-associated TCR beta chains than in equally common others.

Both 60 Vbeta primers and 13 Jbeta primers went into the PCR. Sequenced by immunoSEQ multiplex PCR; TCRdb stores in-frame clones only, minus some. The sample records approximately 150,000 clones, approximately 71% being singletons. CDR3 length equals 15 residues. Trimming took 5 bases from V and 3 from J; bases not matched to a gene: 8. Germline lookup yields CDR1 SGHRS and CDR2 YFSETQ. The clonotype comes from a man aged 35 to 55 in good health and CMV-seronegative. The specimen was PBMCs. This chain uses TRBV5-1 with TRBJ2-1; TRBD2 agrees at 7 bases. CDR3 sequence: CASRTGVAGYNEQFF. CDR3 coding DNA: TGCGCCAGCAGAACAGGCGTAGCGGGCTACAATGAGCAGTTCTTC.